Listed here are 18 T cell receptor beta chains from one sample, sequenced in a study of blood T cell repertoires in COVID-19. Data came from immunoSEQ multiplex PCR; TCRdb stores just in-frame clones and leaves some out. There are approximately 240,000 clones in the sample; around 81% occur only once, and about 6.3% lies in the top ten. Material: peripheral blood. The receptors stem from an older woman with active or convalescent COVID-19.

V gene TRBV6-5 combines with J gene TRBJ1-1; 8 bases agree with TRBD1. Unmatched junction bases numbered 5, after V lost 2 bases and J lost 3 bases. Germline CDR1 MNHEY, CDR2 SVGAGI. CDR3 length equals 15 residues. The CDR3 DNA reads TGTGCCAGCAGTTACGGGACAGGTGGGGACACTGAAGCTTTCTTT. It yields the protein CASSYGTGGDTEAFF.

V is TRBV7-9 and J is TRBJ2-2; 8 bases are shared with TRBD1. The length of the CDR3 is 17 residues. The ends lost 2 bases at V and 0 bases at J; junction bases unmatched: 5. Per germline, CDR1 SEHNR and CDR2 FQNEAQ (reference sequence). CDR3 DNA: TGTGCCAGCAGCTTACTCTGGGACAGGACGAACACCGGGGAGCTGTTTTTT. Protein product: CASSLLWDRTNTGELFF. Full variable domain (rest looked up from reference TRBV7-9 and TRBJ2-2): DTGVSQNPRHKITKRGQNVTFRCDPISEHNRLYWYRQTLGQGPEFLTYFQNEAQLEKSRLLSDRFSAERPKGSFSTLEIQRTEQGDSAMYLCASSLLWDRTNTGELFFGEGSRLTVL.

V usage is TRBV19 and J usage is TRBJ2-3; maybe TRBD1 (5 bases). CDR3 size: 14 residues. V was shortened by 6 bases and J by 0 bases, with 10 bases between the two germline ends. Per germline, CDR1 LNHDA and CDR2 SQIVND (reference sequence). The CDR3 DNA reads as TGTGCCAGTAGATTCCAGGGAAGCACAGATACGCAGTATTTT. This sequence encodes CASRFQGSTDTQYF.

In nucleotides, the CDR3 is TGTGCCAGCAGCCCAATAGCGCGGGAGTTCGAGACCCAGTACTTC. The encoded protein is CASSPIAREFETQYF. The V gene is TRBV7-9, the J gene TRBJ2-5, with 7 bases identical to TRBD2. V was clipped by 5 bases and J by 5 bases; unmatched bases: 11. CDR3 size: 15 residues. Germline assignment: CDR1 SEHNR and CDR2 FQNEAQ (reference sequence).

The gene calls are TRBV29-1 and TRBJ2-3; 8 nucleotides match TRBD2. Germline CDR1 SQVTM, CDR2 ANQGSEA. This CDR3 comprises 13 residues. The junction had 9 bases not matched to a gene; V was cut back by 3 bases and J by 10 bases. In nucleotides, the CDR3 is TGCAGCGTTGACCGGCGGGGGGTCGATGCGCAGTATTTT. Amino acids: CSVDRRGVDAQYF.

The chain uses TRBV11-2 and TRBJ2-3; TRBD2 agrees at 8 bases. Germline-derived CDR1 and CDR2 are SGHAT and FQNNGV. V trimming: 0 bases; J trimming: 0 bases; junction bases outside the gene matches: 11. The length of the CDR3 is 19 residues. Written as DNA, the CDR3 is TGTGCCAGCAGCTTAGATCGGATAGGCGGGGGGCTCAGCACAGATACGCAGTATTTT. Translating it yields CASSLDRIGGGLSTDTQYF.

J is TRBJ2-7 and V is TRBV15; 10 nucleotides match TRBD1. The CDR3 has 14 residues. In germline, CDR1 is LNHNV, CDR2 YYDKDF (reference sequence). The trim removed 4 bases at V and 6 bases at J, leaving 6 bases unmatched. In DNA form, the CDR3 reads TGTGCCACCAGCAAAGGGACAGGGGTTTCCGAGCAGTACTTC. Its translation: CATSKGTGVSEQYF.

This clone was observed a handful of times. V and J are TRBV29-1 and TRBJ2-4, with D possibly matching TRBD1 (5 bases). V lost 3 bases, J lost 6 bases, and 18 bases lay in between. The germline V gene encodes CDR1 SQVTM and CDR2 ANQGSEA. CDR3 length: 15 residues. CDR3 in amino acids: CSVEKQVSSGNIQYF. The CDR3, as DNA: TGCAGCGTTGAGAAACAGGTCTCATCGGGAAACATTCAGTACTTC. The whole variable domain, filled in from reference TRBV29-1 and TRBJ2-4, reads SAVISQKPSRDICQRGTSLTIQCQVDSQVTMMFWYRQQPGQSLTLIATANQGSEATYESGFVIDKFPISRPNLTFSTLTVSNMSPEDSSIYLCSVEKQVSSGNIQYFGAGTRLSVL.

This CDR3 reads CASSRPAGYNEQFF. In DNA form, the CDR3 reads TGTGCCAGCAGTCGCCCCGCCGGGTACAATGAGCAGTTCTTC. The genes are TRBV28 and TRBJ2-1; no reliable D call. V lost 5 bases and J 4 bases, leaving 12 bases between the germline ends. The CDR3 contains 14 residues. Germline CDR1 reads MDHEN; CDR2 reads SYDVKM.

The CDR3 here is CSVDPGRGRNEQFF. The CDR3 DNA reads as TGCAGCGTTGACCCCGGCAGGGGGAGAAATGAGCAGTTCTTC. The chain has TRBV29-1 and TRBJ2-1, with 7 bases aligning to TRBD1. Germline lookup yields CDR1 SQVTM and CDR2 ANQGSEA. CDR3 size: 14 residues. V dropped 3 bases and J dropped 7; count of bases not matched to a gene: 9.

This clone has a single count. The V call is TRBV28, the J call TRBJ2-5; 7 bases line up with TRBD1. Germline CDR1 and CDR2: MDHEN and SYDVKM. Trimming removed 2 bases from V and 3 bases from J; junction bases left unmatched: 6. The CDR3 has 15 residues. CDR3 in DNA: TGTGCCAGCAGTTTAGGCTCAGGGGGTGAAGAGACCCAGTACTTC. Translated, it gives CASSLGSGGEETQYF.

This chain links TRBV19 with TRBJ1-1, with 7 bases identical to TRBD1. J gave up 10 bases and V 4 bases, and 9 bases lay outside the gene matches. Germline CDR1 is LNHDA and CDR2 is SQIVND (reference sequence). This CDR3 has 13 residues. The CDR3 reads CASSSHEGAGAFF. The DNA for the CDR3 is TGTGCCAGTAGTAGCCACGAGGGGGCCGGAGCTTTCTTT.

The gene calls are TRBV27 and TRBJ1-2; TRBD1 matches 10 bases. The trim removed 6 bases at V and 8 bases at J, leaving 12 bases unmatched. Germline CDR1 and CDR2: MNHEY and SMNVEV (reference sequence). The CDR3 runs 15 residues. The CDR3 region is CASRPPTGQGSGYTF. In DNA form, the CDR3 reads TGTGCCAGCAGACCCCCAACGGGACAGGGGAGCGGCTACACCTTC.

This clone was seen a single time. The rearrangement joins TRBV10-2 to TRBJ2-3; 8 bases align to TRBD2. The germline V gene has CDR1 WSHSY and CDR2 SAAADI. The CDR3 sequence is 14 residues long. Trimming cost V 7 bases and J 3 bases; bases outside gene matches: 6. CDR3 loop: CASTIAGMTDTQYF. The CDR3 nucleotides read TGCGCCAGCACAATAGCGGGAATGACAGATACGCAGTATTTT.

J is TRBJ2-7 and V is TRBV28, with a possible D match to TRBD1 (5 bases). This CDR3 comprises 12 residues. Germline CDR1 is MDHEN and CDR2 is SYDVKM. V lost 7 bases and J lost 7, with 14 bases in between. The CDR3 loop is CASKGFAGEQYF. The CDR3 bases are TGTGCCAGCAAGGGGTTTGCTGGTGAGCAGTACTTC. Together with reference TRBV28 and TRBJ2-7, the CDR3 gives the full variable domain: DVKVTQSSRYLVKRTGEKVFLECVQDMDHENMFWYRQDPGLGLRLIYFSYDVKMKEKGDIPEGYSVSREKKERFSLILESASTNQTSMYLCASKGFAGEQYFGPGTRLTVT.

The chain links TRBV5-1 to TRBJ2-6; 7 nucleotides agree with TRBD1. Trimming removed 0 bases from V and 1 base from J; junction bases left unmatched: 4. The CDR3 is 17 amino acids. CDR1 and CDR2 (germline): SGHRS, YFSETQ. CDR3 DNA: TGCGCCAGCAGCTTGGGAGACAGGGCTTCTGGGGCCAACGTCCTGACTTTC. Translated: CASSLGDRASGANVLTF.

CDR3 sequence (DNA): TGCGCCAGCAGCGAAGACAGGACCCCAGCGGGGGAGCTGTTTTTT. This gives the protein CASSEDRTPAGELFF. The chain links TRBV5-1 to TRBJ2-2, with a tentative D call TRBD1 (6 bases). CDR1 and CDR2 (germline): SGHRS, YFSETQ. The CDR3 contains 15 residues. Trimming shortened V by 4 bases and J by 8 bases, and 18 bases separated the two germline ends.

The CDR3 spells CATSSSGTIQFF. CDR3 in DNA: TGTGCCACCTCGTCGAGCGGGACCATCCAGTTCTTC. This rearrangement joins TRBV27 to TRBJ2-1, with TRBD2 matching 7 bases. Germline trimming cut 10 bases from V and 13 bases from J; bases unmatched to any gene: 13. From germline, CDR1 is MNHEY and CDR2 SMNVEV (reference sequence). The CDR3 length is 12 residues.